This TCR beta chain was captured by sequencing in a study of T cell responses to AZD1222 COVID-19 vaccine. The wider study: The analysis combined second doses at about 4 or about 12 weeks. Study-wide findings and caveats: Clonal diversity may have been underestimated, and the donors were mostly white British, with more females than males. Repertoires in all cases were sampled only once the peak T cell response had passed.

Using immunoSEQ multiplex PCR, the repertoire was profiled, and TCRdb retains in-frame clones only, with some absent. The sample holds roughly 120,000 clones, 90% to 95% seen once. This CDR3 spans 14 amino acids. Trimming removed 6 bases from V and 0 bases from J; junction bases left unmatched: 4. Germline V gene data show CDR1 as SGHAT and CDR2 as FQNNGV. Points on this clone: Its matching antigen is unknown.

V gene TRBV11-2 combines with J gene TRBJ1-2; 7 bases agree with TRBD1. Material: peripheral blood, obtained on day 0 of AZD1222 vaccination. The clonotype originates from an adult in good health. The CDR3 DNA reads TGTGCCAGCAGTTTTACAGGGGCTAACTATGGCTACACCTTC. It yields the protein CASSFTGANYGYTF.